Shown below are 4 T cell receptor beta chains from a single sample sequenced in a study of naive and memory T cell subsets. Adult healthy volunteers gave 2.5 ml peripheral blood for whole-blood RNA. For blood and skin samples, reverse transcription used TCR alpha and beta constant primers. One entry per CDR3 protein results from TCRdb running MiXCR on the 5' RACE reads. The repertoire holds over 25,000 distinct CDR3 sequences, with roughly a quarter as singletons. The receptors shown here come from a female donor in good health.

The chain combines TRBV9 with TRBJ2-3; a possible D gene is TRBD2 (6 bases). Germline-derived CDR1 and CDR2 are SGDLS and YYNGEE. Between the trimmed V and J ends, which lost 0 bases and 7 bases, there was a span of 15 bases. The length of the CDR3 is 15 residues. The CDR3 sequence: CASSVATSRENTQYF. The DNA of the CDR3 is TGTGCCAGCAGCGTAGCCACATCCCGGGAGAATACGCAGTATTTT.

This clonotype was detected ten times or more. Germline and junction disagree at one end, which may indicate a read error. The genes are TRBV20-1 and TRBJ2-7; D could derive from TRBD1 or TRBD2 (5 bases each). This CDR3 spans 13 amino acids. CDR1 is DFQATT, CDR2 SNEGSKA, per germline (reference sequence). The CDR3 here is CSARGSTDYEQYF. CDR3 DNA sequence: TGCAGTGCCAGAGGGTCGACAGATTACGAGCAGTACTTC.

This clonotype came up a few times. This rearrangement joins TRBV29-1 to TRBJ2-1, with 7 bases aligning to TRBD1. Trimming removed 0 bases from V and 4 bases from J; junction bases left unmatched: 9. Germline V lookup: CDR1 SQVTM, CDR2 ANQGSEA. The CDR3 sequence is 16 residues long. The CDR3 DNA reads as TGCAGCGTTGAAGATTACGACAGGGTGGCGTACAATGAGCAGTTCTTC. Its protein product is CSVEDYDRVAYNEQFF.

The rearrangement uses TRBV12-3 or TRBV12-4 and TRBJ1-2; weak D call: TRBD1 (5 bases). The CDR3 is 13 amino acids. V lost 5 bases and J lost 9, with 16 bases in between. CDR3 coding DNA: TGTGCCAGCAGTCGCCAGGGATTGAGTCGCTACACCTTC. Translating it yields CASSRQGLSRYTF.